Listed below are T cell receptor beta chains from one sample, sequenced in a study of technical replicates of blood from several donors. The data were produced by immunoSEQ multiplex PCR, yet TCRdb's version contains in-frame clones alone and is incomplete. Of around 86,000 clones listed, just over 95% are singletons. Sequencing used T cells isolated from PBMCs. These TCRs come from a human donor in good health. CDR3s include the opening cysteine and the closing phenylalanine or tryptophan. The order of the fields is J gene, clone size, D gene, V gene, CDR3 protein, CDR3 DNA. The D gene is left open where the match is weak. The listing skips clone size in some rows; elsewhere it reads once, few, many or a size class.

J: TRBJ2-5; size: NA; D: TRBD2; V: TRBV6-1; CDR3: CASSRAGDVETQYF; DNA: TGTGCCAGCAGCCGAGCGGGGGACGTCGAGACCCAGTACTTC
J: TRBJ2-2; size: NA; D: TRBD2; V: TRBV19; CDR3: CASSPQSLLAGLTGELFF; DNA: TGTGCCAGTAGTCCGCAATCCCTACTAGCGGGCCTCACCGGGGAGCTGTTTTTT
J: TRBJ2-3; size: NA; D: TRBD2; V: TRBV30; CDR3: CAWKPGLLRDTQYF; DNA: TGTGCCTGGAAACCGGGACTATTACGGGATACGCAGTATTTT
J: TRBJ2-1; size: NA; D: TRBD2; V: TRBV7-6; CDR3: CASSLELSGGVRNEQFF; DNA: TGTGCCAGCAGCTTAGAATTAAGCGGGGGGGTTCGAAATGAGCAGTTCTTC
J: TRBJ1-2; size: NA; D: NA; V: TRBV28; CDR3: CASRDNYGYTF; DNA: TGTGCCAGCCGAGACAATTATGGCTACACCTTC
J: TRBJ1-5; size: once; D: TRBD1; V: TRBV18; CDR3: CASSPEGASQPQHF; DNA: TGTGCCAGCTCACCTGAGGGGGCTAGTCAGCCCCAGCATTTT
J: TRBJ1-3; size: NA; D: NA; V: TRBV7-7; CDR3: CASSSLPPYSTGNTIYF; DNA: TGTGCCAGCAGCTCTCTTCCCCCCTATTCCACCGGAAACACCATATATTTT
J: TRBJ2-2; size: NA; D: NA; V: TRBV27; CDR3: CASSLRRGTGELFF; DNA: TGTGCCAGCAGTCTGAGACGAGGCACCGGGGAGCTGTTTTTT
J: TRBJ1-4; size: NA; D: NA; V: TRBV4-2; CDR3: CASSQEGTAEKLFF; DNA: TGTGCCAGCAGCCAAGAGGGGACTGCGGAAAAACTGTTTTTT
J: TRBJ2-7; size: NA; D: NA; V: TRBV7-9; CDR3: CASSSRGQPYEQYF; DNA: TGTGCCAGCAGCTCCCGCGGACAGCCCTACGAGCAGTACTTC
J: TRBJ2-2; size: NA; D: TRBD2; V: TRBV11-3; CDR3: CASSLAGANTGELFF; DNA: TGTGCCAGCAGCCTAGCGGGGGCGAACACCGGGGAGCTGTTTTTT
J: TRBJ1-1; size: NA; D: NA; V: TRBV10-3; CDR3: CAISLQGYEAFF; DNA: TGTGCCATCAGTTTACAGGGATATGAAGCTTTCTTT
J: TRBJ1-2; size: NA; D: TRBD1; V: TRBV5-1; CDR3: CASSQGQGPYGYTF; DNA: TGCGCCAGCAGCCAGGGACAGGGCCCCTATGGCTACACCTTC
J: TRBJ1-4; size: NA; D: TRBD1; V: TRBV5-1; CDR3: CASSHDRGGEKLFF; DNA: TGCGCCAGCAGCCATGACAGGGGTGGAGAAAAACTGTTTTTT
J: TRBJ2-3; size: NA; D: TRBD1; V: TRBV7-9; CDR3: CASSWNRDSATDTQYF; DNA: TGTGCCAGCAGCTGGAACCGGGACAGTGCCACAGATACGCAGTATTTT
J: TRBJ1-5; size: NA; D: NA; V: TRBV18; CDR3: CASSPARTGWPQHF; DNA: TGTGCCAGCTCACCCGCCCGGACTGGGTGGCCCCAGCATTTT
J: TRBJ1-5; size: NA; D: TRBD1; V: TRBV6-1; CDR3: CASLEGANQPQHF; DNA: TGTGCCAGCCTTGAGGGGGCCAATCAGCCCCAGCATTTT
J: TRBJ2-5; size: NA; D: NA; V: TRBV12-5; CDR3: CASGLDRPQETQYF; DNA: TGTGCTAGTGGTTTGGACAGACCACAAGAGACCCAGTACTTC
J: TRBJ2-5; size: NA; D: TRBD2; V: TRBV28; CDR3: CASSSSSAAGDQETQYF; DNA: TGTGCCAGCAGTTCCTCTAGCGCAGCGGGGGATCAAGAGACCCAGTACTTC
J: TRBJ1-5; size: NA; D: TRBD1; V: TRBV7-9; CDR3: CAREMSPGQGNQPQHF; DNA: TGTGCCAGAGAAATGAGCCCGGGACAGGGCAATCAGCCCCAGCATTTT
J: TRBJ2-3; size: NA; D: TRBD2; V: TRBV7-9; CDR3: CASSPLEREYQYF; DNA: TGTGCCAGCAGTCCTCTCGAGCGGGAGTATCAGTATTTT
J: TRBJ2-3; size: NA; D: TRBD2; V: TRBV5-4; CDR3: CASSNPAGGPTDTQYF; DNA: TGTGCCAGCAGTAATCCAGCGGGAGGCCCCACAGATACGCAGTATTTT
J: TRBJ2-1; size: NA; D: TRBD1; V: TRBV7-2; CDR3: CASSSTGGLYNEQFF; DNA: TGTGCCAGCAGCTCGACAGGGGGGCTCTACAATGAGCAGTTCTTC
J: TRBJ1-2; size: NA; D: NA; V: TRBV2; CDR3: CASTGVEPNYGYTF; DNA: TGTGCCAGCACGGGGGTCGAACCTAACTATGGCTACACCTTC
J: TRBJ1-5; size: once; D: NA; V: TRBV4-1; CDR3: CASSQGRLAGQPQHF; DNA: TGCGCCAGCAGCCAAGGCCGATTAGCGGGTCAGCCCCAGCATTTT
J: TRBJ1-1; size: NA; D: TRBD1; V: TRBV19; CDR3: CASSIGTGYIEAFF; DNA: TGTGCCAGTAGTATCGGGACAGGGTACATTGAAGCTTTCTTT
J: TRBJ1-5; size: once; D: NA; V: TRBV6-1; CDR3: CASRVSSNQPQHF; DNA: TGTGCCAGCCGGGTGAGTAGCAATCAGCCCCAGCATTTT